The T cell receptor (beta chain) under discussion was sequenced for a study of response to subunit inactivated influenza vaccine. CDR3 length equals 15 residues. The ends were cut back, 4 bases at V and 2 bases at J, with 16 bases in the middle. Germline lookup yields CDR1 SGHRS and CDR2 YFSETQ. This clonotype was picked up many times. TCRdb re-called the RT-PCR reads with MiXCR, one entry per CDR3 protein. The sample lists under 550,000 distinct CDR3 sequences, roughly 8.2% seen once, with over 10% in the top ten. V usage is TRBV5-1 and J usage is TRBJ2-7; D not resolved. This clonotype was obtained from a man aged 45-69 years who received an inactivated influenza vaccine. Sequenced material: PBMCs from blood, taken 23 months after vaccination. CDR3 DNA sequence: TGCGCCAGCAGCCAGCTCGAGACGCCACCCTACGAGCAGTACTTC. Amino acids: CASSQLETPPYEQYF.